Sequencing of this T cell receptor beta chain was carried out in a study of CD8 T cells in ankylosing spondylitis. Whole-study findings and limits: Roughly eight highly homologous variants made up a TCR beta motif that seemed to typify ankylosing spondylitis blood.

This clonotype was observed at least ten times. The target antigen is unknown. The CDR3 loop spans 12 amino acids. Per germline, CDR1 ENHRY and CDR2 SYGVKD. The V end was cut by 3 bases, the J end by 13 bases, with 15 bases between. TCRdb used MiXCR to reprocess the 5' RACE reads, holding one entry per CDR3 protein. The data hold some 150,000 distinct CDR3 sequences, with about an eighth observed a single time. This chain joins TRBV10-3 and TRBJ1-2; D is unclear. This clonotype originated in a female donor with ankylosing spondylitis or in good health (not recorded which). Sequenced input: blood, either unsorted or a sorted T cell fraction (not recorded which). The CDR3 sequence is CAISEEGGLSTF. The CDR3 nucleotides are TGTGCCATCAGTGAAGAGGGAGGCCTCTCCACCTTC.